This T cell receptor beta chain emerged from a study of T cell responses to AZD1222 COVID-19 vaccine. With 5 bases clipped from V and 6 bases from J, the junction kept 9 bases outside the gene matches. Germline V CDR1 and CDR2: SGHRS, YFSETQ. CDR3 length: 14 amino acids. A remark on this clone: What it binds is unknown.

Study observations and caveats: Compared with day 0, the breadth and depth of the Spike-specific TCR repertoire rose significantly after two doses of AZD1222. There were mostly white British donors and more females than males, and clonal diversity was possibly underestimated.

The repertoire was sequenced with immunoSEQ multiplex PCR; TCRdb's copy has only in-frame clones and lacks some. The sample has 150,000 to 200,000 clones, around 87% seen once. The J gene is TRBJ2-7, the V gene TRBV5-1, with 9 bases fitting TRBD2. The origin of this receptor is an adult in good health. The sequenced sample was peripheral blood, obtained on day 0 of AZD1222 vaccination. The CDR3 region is CASSLAGSPGEQYF. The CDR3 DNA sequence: TGCGCCAGCAGTCTAGCGGGATCTCCAGGCGAGCAGTACTTC. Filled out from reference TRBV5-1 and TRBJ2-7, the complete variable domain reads KAGVTQTPRYLIKTRGQQVTLSCSPISGHRSVSWYQQTPGQGLQFLFEYFSETQRNKGNFPGRFSGRQFSNSRSEMNVSTLELGDSALYLCASSLAGSPGEQYFGPGTRLTVT.